This TCR beta chain was identified in a study of blood T cell repertoires in COVID-19. The wider study: COVID-19 samples collected from the United States, Italy and Spain covered acute and convalescent phases.

Produced via immunoSEQ multiplex PCR; TCRdb's table is partial and in-frame only. The top ten hold 15% to 20% of the sample, which has 100,000 to 120,000 clones, 75% to 85% seen once. Germline V lookup: CDR1 SGDLS, CDR2 YYNGEE. This CDR3 region has 15 residues. V dropped 1 base and J dropped 2 bases, with 11 bases sitting between them. The material sequenced was peripheral blood. The chain employs TRBV9 and TRBJ2-3, with D perhaps TRBD1 (6 bases). The TCR originated in a woman aged 55 to 70 with acute or convalescent COVID-19. CDR3 sequence: CASSVSGHFTDTQYF. CDR3 DNA: TGTGCCAGCAGCGTATCGGGACACTTCACAGATACGCAGTATTTT.